The 18 T cell receptor beta chains given below trace back to one sample, sequenced in a study of T cells in Graves' hyperthyroidism and ophthalmopathy. Regions amplified from RNA transcripts were the TCR beta CDR3 regions. The HTBI primer set was used in a first-round RT-PCR of the TCR CDR3. TCRdb analysed the multiplex PCR reads with MiXCR anew, one entry per CDR3 protein. This table holds hundreds of thousands of distinct CDR3 sequences, roughly 17% found once. The sequencing sample was made of blood. These receptors came from a woman between 18 and 30 years old with Graves' ophthalmopathy.

The table lists this clonotype with many counts. The chain links TRBV10-3 to TRBJ2-2; D is unresolved. V was cut by 11 bases and J by 2 bases, with 15 bases left in between. This CDR3 contains 14 residues. CDR1 is ENHRY, CDR2 SYGVKD, per germline. The CDR3 nucleotides are TGTGCCTCACGCCCCTCAACTAACACCGGGGAGCTGTTTTTT. This gives the protein CASRPSTNTGELFF.

The chain links TRBV7-8 to TRBJ2-7, with a weak D call TRBD1 (6 bases). The CDR3 runs 18 residues. CDR1 is SGHVS, CDR2 FQNEAQ, per germline. Trimming took off 0 bases at V and 3 bases at J, with 21 bases between the two ends. The CDR3 loop reads CASSLAKPYLTGYYEQYF. The CDR3 region has the DNA TGTGCCAGCAGCTTAGCGAAACCCTATCTTACAGGGTACTACGAGCAGTACTTC.

V is TRBV5-1 and J is TRBJ1-6; no firm D call. Germline CDR1 SGHRS, CDR2 YFSETQ. This CDR3 is 14 amino acids long. Trimming took 5 bases from V and 5 from J, leaving 11 bases between them. DNA for the CDR3: TGCGCCAGCAGTTCTGGTCCGAATAATTCACCCCTCCACTTT. Amino acids: CASSSGPNNSPLHF.

This clonotype was found many times. This rearrangement joins TRBV20-1 to TRBJ1-1, with D hard to call. V was trimmed by 6 bases and J by 11 bases, leaving 16 bases between them. The CDR3 has 11 amino acids. Germline lookup yields CDR1 DFQATT and CDR2 SNEGSKA (reference sequence). CDR3 nucleotide sequence: TGCAGTGCCGTGGGCTCCGAGATGGCTTTCTTT. Encoded protein: CSAVGSEMAFF.

Many counts were recorded for this clonotype. V usage is TRBV12-3 or TRBV12-4 and J usage is TRBJ1-1, with unresolved D. V was shortened by 0 bases and J by 1 base, with 6 bases between the two germline ends. The CDR3 is made up of 14 amino acids. In nucleotides, the CDR3 is TGTGCCAGCAGTTTAGCGCAAGAGAACACTGAAGCTTTCTTT. It translates to CASSLAQENTEAFF.

This clonotype has more than one count but fewer than ten. The chain couples TRBV28 to TRBJ2-2; the D gene is possibly TRBD1 (5 bases). Trimming shortened V by 8 bases and J by 6 bases, and 19 bases separated the two germline ends. CDR3 length: 15 residues. Germline CDR1 is MDHEN and CDR2 is SYDVKM. The CDR3 protein is CASSKDMDGSGELFF. The CDR3 nucleotides are TGTGCCAGCTCCAAGGACATGGATGGGTCCGGGGAGCTGTTTTTT.

This clonotype has more than one count but fewer than ten. The CDR3 DNA is TGTGCCAGCAGTTTCCCCCGCTACGAGCAGTACTTC. It translates to CASSFPRYEQYF. The J gene is TRBJ2-7, the V gene TRBV6-2 or TRBV6-3; D is unresolved. The CDR3 is made up of 12 amino acids. The germline V gene encodes CDR1 MNHEY and CDR2 SVGEGT. V lost 4 bases, J lost 3 bases, and 7 bases lay in between.

The genes are TRBV28 and TRBJ1-4, with D tentatively TRBD1 (5 bases). Germline lookup yields CDR1 MDHEN and CDR2 SYDVKM. This CDR3 has 15 amino acids. The V gene lost 6 bases and the J gene lost 0 bases, with 11 bases spanning the gap. For the CDR3, the DNA is TGTGCCAGCAGATCGGACATATCAACTAATGAAAAACTGTTTTTT. This encodes CASRSDISTNEKLFF.

This clonotype was counted at least ten times. The chain joins TRBV15 to TRBJ2-7; 10 nucleotides match TRBD1. Germline assignment: CDR1 LNHNV and CDR2 YYDKDF (reference sequence). V lost 5 bases to trimming and J lost 5 bases; unmatched junction nucleotides: 6. The CDR3 length is 14 residues. The CDR3 DNA is TGTGCCACCAGCCCCGGGACAGGGGTTAACGAGCAGTACTTC. It is translated as CATSPGTGVNEQYF. The complete variable domain, with remaining parts taken from reference TRBV15 and TRBJ2-7, reads DAMVIQNPRYQVTQFGKPVTLSCSQTLNHNVMYWYQQKSSQAPKLLFHYYDKDFNNEADTPDNFQSRRPNTSFCFLDIRSPGLGDTAMYLCATSPGTGVNEQYFGPGTRLTVT.

In its sample, this clonotype was seen many times. The rearrangement joins TRBV7-8 to TRBJ2-7, with D possibly matching TRBD2 (5 bases). Germline CDR1 reads SGHVS; CDR2 reads FQNEAQ. This CDR3 contains 15 residues. V lost 1 base, J lost 6 bases, and 16 bases lay in between. The CDR3 loop is CASSLGLGEVGEQYF. The CDR3 DNA reads as TGTGCCAGCAGCTTAGGTCTCGGGGAAGTGGGCGAGCAGTACTTC.

This clonotype was counted at least ten times. The J gene is TRBJ1-2, the V gene TRBV20-1; 7 bases agree with TRBD1. Germline-derived CDR1 and CDR2 are DFQATT and SNEGSKA (reference sequence). V shed 6 bases and J 4 bases; nucleotides not matched to a gene: 5. CDR3 length: 12 amino acids. The CDR3 sequence: CSAAGGSYGYTF. CDR3 sequence (DNA): TGCAGTGCAGCAGGGGGGAGCTATGGCTACACCTTC.

There are a few counts of this clonotype. The gene calls are TRBV4-1 and TRBJ1-1; tentatively, D is TRBD1 (6 bases). Germline-derived CDR1 and CDR2 are MGHRA and YSYEKL. V shed 1 base and J shed 5 bases, with 14 bases lying between them. This CDR3 has 15 amino acids. Written as DNA, the CDR3 is TGCGCCAGCAGCCAAGCTACGGGGGGCAGGACTGAAGCTTTCTTT. This sequence encodes CASSQATGGRTEAFF.

The rearrangement uses TRBV6-9 and TRBJ1-5; D might be TRBD1 (5 bases). The CDR3 length is 17 residues. V was cut by 3 bases and J by 0 bases, with 15 bases left in between. From germline, CDR1 is MNHGY and CDR2 SVAAGI. CDR3 bases: TGTGCCAGCAGTTACGGACTGGGGGGTGGTAGCAATCAGCCCCAGCATTTT. It translates to CASSYGLGGGSNQPQHF.

V and J are TRBV4-3 and TRBJ1-1; D remains ambiguous. Trimming removed 1 base at V and 4 bases at J, with 10 bases between. There are 14 residues in the CDR3. Looked up from germline, CDR1 is LGHNA and CDR2 is YSLEER. CDR3 in DNA: TGCGCCAGCAGCCAAGTGACGGAGGGCACTGAAGCTTTCTTT. Protein: CASSQVTEGTEAFF.

The V and J genes are TRBV20-1 and TRBJ1-5; no firm D call. Trimming shortened V by 3 bases and J by 5 bases, and 17 bases separated the two germline ends. The germline gives CDR1 DFQATT, CDR2 SNEGSKA (reference sequence). CDR3 length: 15 amino acids. The CDR3, as DNA: TGCAGTGCTAGCCCGACGGGAAGGCAAGATCAGCCCCAGCATTTT. Its protein is CSASPTGRQDQPQHF.

This clonotype occurred many times. The chain joins TRBV7-3 to TRBJ1-6, with unresolved D. V was clipped by 4 bases and J by 2 bases, with 9 bases between them. CDR1 and CDR2 from the germline V gene are SGHTA and FQGTGA. CDR3 length: 15 residues. Here the CDR3 reads CASSSGSPYNSPLHF. CDR3 bases: TGTGCCAGCAGCTCAGGCAGTCCCTATAATTCACCCCTCCACTTT.

There are a few counts of this clonotype. The chain links TRBV10-3 to TRBJ1-1; no clear D. CDR3 length: 10 amino acids. Trimming took 10 bases from V and 3 from J, leaving 6 bases between them. Germline CDR1 and CDR2: ENHRY and SYGVKD. CDR3 sequence (DNA): TGTGCCACACTGGACACTGAAGCTTTCTTT. Amino acids: CATLDTEAFF.

This chain links TRBV18 with TRBJ2-1; 9 nucleotides line up with TRBD1. In germline, CDR1 is KGHSH, CDR2 LQKENI. The CDR3 consists of 16 residues. Unmatched junction bases numbered 12, after V lost 6 bases and J lost 6 bases. CDR3 loop: CASSFQRTGAGNEQFF. Written as DNA, the CDR3 is TGTGCCAGCTCTTTTCAGCGGACAGGGGCTGGCAATGAGCAGTTCTTC.